This TCR beta chain was captured by sequencing in a study of blood T cell repertoires in COVID-19 (dated by TCRdb to the early 2020s). At the level of the whole study: Samples covering the acute and convalescent phases of COVID-19 were provided by collaborators in the United States, Italy and Spain. The prospective study material was composed of cDNA or gDNA derived from T cells, B-cell-depleted T cells, or PBMCs. Subjects who had been exposed to COVID-19, were actively infected with it, or had recovered from it provided the deeply sampled blood TCRbeta repertoires that made up the dataset. The repertoires were made available in a free public database intended to serve as a resource for research on the immune response to SARS-CoV-2. The samples were drawn from two sources: the first 160 participants of the ongoing ImmuneRACE study, and about 1,300 subjects contributed by 6 global collaborators. A de-identified subject ID, COVID-19 status, age in years and sex were almost always included in the sample metadata. HLA class I and class II types, where available, came from metadata supplied by the sample provider rather than from assay-based typing. What the work shows at the level of the full study, not this receptor alone: The amount of clinical and demographic metadata varied by source and participant and was provided uncurated.

From cysteine to phenylalanine, the CDR3 is 14 amino acids long. Just the 42-base CDR3 DNA is kept, in frame starting at base 1. V ends up 0 bases short and J 5 bases short, with an unmatched junction base count of 3. The germline V gene sets CDR1 to LGHNA and CDR2 to YNFKEQ. Comments on this clone: The target of this receptor is not known. No quality values exist for individual bases; no much larger clone is one base distant.

TCRbeta CDR3 regions were amplified from genomic DNA by means of the immunoSEQ Assay, a bias-controlled multiplex PCR. As for the original processing: The number of nucleated cells in each sample was estimated from the amplification of reference gene primers within the assay. To quantify the absolute abundance of each unique TCRbeta CDR3 rearrangement, sequence reads were collapsed and filtered. For each sample, productive Simpson clonality was calculated as the square root of Simpson's diversity index across productive rearrangements. This immuneACCESS table, as held by TCRdb, lists in-frame sequences with V and J called but not all clones. Of the missing ones, under half trace to an unresolved V gene in checked studies; the others have no known cause. That table supplies the V and J calls and clone size; D and trimming were determined from the DNA. This sample holds more than 60,000 clones; about 84% were observed only once. The leading ten clones occupy 10% to 15% of the sample.

At one collaborating source in Seattle, patients were enrolled during active infection and were followed longitudinally through the course of disease. Collaborating institutions collected whole blood in K2EDTA tubes following their own protocols. Collaborator samples were shipped for TCRbeta analysis as frozen whole blood, isolated PBMCs, or DNA extracted from either sample type. The chain was built from TRBV4-2 and TRBJ1-2; TRBD1 lines up with 7 middle nucleotides. Input material: peripheral blood. The receptor was isolated from a man in his fifties or sixties with COVID-19, enrolled during active disease. The bases read TGTGCCAGCAGCCAAGATACAGGGGCTTATGGCTACACCTTC. Its product reads: CASSQDTGAYGYTF.